The present T cell receptor (beta chain) was sequenced within a study of blood T cell repertoires in COVID-19. Study-level information: Italy, Spain and the United States were the sources of the convalescent and acute COVID-19 samples.

Study processing details: Nucleated cell counts were estimated from reference gene primer amplification. Generated by immunoSEQ multiplex PCR, the TCRdb table keeps only in-frame clones and is missing some. D and trimming were read from the DNA, whereas the V and J calls and clone size are those reported in that table. Of 90,000 or so clones in the sample, about 85% are singletons; the top ten hold 3.8%. V lost 10 bases and J 7 bases, leaving 10 bases between the germline ends. This CDR3 is built from 10 residues. Germline CDR1 reads MRHNA; CDR2 reads SNTAGT. This receptor was identified in a man aged 60 to 69 with acute or convalescent COVID-19. The sample was peripheral blood. The rearrangement links TRBV6-4 to TRBJ1-1, with no clear D. CDR3 sequence reads: CAKGRDEAFF. The CDR3 nucleotides read TGTGCCAAAGGGCGGGATGAAGCTTTCTTT.